Below are 23 T cell receptor beta chains sequenced from a single sample in a study of early T cells in non-severe SARS-CoV-2 infection. TCRdb recomputed calls from the 5' RACE reads with MiXCR, one row per CDR3 protein. Among about 69,000 distinct CDR3 sequences listed, about an eighth were seen once. Sequencing used whole blood, obtained at baseline. The receptors shown here come from an adult who was a healthcare worker with PCR-confirmed SARS-CoV-2 infection or an uninfected control (not recorded which).

The rearrangement links TRBV25-1 to TRBJ2-6; a weak D match, TRBD1 (5 bases). V was trimmed by 5 bases and J by 0 bases, leaving 14 bases between them. CDR1 MGHDK and CDR2 SYGVNS come from the germline V gene. This CDR3 is built from 17 residues. CDR3 sequence (DNA): TGTGCCAGCAGTTCAGGCCAGGGTCTCTCTGGGGCCAACGTCCTGACTTTC. Residues: CASSSGQGLSGANVLTF. Together with reference TRBV25-1 and TRBJ2-6, the CDR3 gives the full variable domain: EADIYQTPRYLVIGTGKKITLECSQTMGHDKMYWYQQDPGMELHLIHYSYGVNSTEKGDLSSESTVSRIRTEHFPLTLESARPSHTSQYLCASSSGQGLSGANVLTFGAGSRLTVL.

This clonotype was counted only a few times. The gene calls are TRBV30 and TRBJ1-2, with a tentative D call TRBD1 (5 bases). Germline-derived CDR1 and CDR2 are GTSNPN and SVGIG (reference sequence). Deletions cut 1 base from V and 3 bases from J, with 12 bases between. The length of the CDR3 is 14 residues. In DNA form, the CDR3 reads TGTGCCTGGAGTGCTTTGGGGACCGACTATGGCTACACCTTC. This translates into CAWSALGTDYGYTF.

CDR3 sequence (DNA): TGCAGCGTAGAGACAGGGAGGTATACTGAAGCTTTCTTT. It translates to CSVETGRYTEAFF. The gene calls are TRBV29-1 and TRBJ1-1; 7 bases agree with TRBD1. The trim removed 6 bases at V and 5 bases at J, leaving 9 bases unmatched. The CDR3 consists of 13 residues. Germline V gene sequence: CDR1 SQVTM, CDR2 ANQGSEA.

This chain uses TRBV12-3 or TRBV12-4 with TRBJ1-6; D possibly corresponds to TRBD1 (6 bases). The V and J ends lost 3 bases and 8 bases respectively, with 11 bases between them. The CDR3 contains 14 residues. The CDR3: CASSFGGLDSPLHF. In nucleotides, the CDR3 is TGTGCCAGCAGTTTTGGGGGGCTTGATTCACCCCTCCACTTT.

Many counts were recorded for this clonotype. The chain recombines TRBV30 with TRBJ2-3; TRBD2 agrees at 11 bases. The CDR3 sequence is 17 residues long. V lost 5 bases, J lost 1 base, and 11 bases stayed unmatched. Germline V gives CDR1 GTSNPN, CDR2 SVGIG (reference sequence). CDR3 bases: TGTGCCTGGTCGAAAGGACTAGCGGGCACTGGCACAGATACGCAGTATTTT. It encodes CAWSKGLAGTGTDTQYF.

In this sample, this clonotype turned up a few times. The CDR3 reads CASSDVRYEQYF. CDR3 nucleotides: TGTGCCAGCAGTGATGTCCGCTACGAGCAGTACTTC. The chain uses TRBV6-1 and TRBJ2-7; D unclear. Trimming shortened V by 3 bases and J by 3 bases, and 6 bases separated the two germline ends. The germline CDR1 and CDR2 sequences are MNHNS and SASEGT. The CDR3 spans 12 residues.

The CDR3 spells CASSLAGTGAQPQHF. CDR3 DNA: TGTGCCAGCAGCTTAGCAGGGACAGGGGCTCAGCCCCAGCATTTT. V is TRBV7-9 and J is TRBJ1-5; 10 bases fit TRBD1. In germline, CDR1 is SEHNR, CDR2 FQNEAQ (reference sequence). This CDR3 is 15 amino acids long. Trimming cost V 0 bases and J 6 bases; bases outside gene matches: 2.

J is TRBJ2-7 and V is TRBV7-9; 8 bases line up with TRBD2. The CDR3 sequence is 12 residues long. Germline CDR1 SEHNR, CDR2 FQNEAQ (reference sequence). With V trimmed by 5 bases and J by 4 bases, 1 base remained unmatched. CDR3 nucleotide sequence: TGTGCCAGCAGCCGACTAGCGTACGAGCAGTACTTC. It yields the protein CASSRLAYEQYF.

This chain links TRBV20-1 with TRBJ2-1, with D possibly called TRBD1 or TRBD2 (6 bases each). The CDR3 consists of 16 residues. Per germline, CDR1 DFQATT and CDR2 SNEGSKA (reference sequence). Trimming removed 0 bases at V and 5 bases at J, with 17 bases between. CDR3 nucleotide sequence: TGCAGTGCTAGAGATTTTCGGGGGCAAGTTGACAATGAGCAGTTCTTC. This codes for CSARDFRGQVDNEQFF.

The chain is built from TRBV12-5 and TRBJ1-6; no reliable D call. V was shortened by 6 bases and J by 9 bases, with 15 bases between the two germline ends. CDR3 length equals 14 residues. Germline CDR1 and CDR2: LGHNT and FRNRAP. In nucleotides, the CDR3 is TGTGCTAGTGGATCCACTCACAGCAGTTCACCCCTCCACTTT. It specifies CASGSTHSSSPLHF.

V usage is TRBV13 and J usage is TRBJ2-1; maybe TRBD2 (6 bases). V lost 5 bases and J lost 9, with 11 bases in between. This CDR3 region has 12 residues. Germline CDR1 PRHDT, CDR2 FYEKMQ (reference sequence). The CDR3 is CASSQPGVEQFF. In nucleotides, the CDR3 is TGTGCCAGCAGCCAGCCGGGAGTTGAGCAGTTCTTC.

This sequence joins TRBV9 and TRBJ2-7, with D possibly being TRBD1 or TRBD2 (5 bases each). Between the trimmed V and J ends, which lost 3 bases and 0 bases, there was a span of 10 bases. The CDR3 is 14 residues long. Germline CDR1 SGDLS, CDR2 YYNGEE. Written as DNA, the CDR3 is TGTGCCAGCAGCGAGGGGAGTATCTCCTACGAGCAGTACTTC. Translated: CASSEGSISYEQYF.

The V and J genes are TRBV18 and TRBJ1-1; 8 positions match TRBD1. CDR1 is KGHSH and CDR2 is LQKENI in the germline V gene. V lost 4 bases to trimming and J lost 4 bases; unmatched junction nucleotides: 5. This CDR3 contains 14 residues. CDR3 in DNA: TGTGCCAGCTCACAGAGAGACAGGGGCACTGAAGCTTTCTTT. Its protein is CASSQRDRGTEAFF.

A few counts support this clonotype. The rearrangement links TRBV24-1 to TRBJ1-2; 11 bases match TRBD1. Trimming removed 4 bases from V and 7 bases from J; junction bases left unmatched: 7. This CDR3 is built from 15 residues. Germline V gene lookup returns CDR1 KGHDR and CDR2 SFDVKD. The CDR3 bases are TGTGCCACCAGTGACTCGGACAGGGGGCAAGTTGGCTACACCTTC. This sequence encodes CATSDSDRGQVGYTF.

This clonotype was counted between two and nine times. The chain couples TRBV7-2 to TRBJ2-5; the D is unclear. With 5 bases removed from V and 5 bases from J, the gap between germline ends came to 12 bases. CDR1 is SGHTA, CDR2 FQGNSA, per germline. The CDR3 is made up of 13 amino acids. CDR3 sequence (DNA): TGTGCCAGCAGCCTGATCCCGTTGGAGACCCAGTACTTC. It translates to CASSLIPLETQYF.

The CDR3 bases are TGTGCCAGCAGTTCGGGACAGGGGGCAACTAATGAAAAACTGTTTTTT. It codes for CASSSGQGATNEKLFF. The chain carries TRBV5-4 and TRBJ1-4, with TRBD1 identical over 11 bases. From germline, CDR1 is SGHNT and CDR2 YYREEE (reference sequence). Germline trimming cut 5 bases from V and 0 bases from J; bases unmatched to any gene: 3. CDR3 length: 16 residues.

This clonotype came up many times. V is TRBV27 and J is TRBJ2-3; 8 nucleotides line up with TRBD1. Germline CDR1 MNHEY, CDR2 SMNVEV (reference sequence). V dropped 5 bases and J dropped 0; count of bases not matched to a gene: 4. CDR3 size: 15 residues. The CDR3, as DNA: TGTGCCAGCAGTCGCCGGGACAGGAGCACAGATACGCAGTATTTT. This codes for CASSRRDRSTDTQYF.

This clonotype was recorded a few times. This chain links TRBV5-6 with TRBJ2-3, with 8 bases fitting TRBD1. This CDR3 spans 15 amino acids. V lost 6 bases to trimming and J lost 4 bases; unmatched junction nucleotides: 10. Germline CDR1 SGHDT, CDR2 YYEEEE. DNA for the CDR3: TGTGCCAGCACCCCGGAGACAGGGGTGGCAGATACGCAGTATTTT. Its translation is CASTPETGVADTQYF.

This clonotype turned up a few times. V gene TRBV6-4 combines with J gene TRBJ2-2; D is possibly TRBD1 or TRBD2 (5 bases each). Germline assignment: CDR1 MRHNA and CDR2 SNTAGT. Trimming took off 4 bases at V and 0 bases at J, with 18 bases between the two ends. This CDR3 has 18 residues. The CDR3 bases are TGTGCCAGCAGTGGAAGGGGTGGCGGAGCGGCGAACACCGGGGAGCTGTTTTTT. Amino acid sequence: CASSGRGGGAANTGELFF.

On this clonotype: This may arise from a read error, as a much more abundant clone is one base away. The conserved phenylalanine or tryptophan is not found at the CDR3 terminus, so this likely reflects a read error. The chain links TRBV30 to TRBJ2-4; possible D gene TRBD1, 6 bases. Trimming pared 5 bases from V and 3 bases from J, leaving 8 bases between. CDR1 is GTSNPN, CDR2 SVGIG, per germline (reference sequence). This CDR3 is built from 12 residues. The DNA of the CDR3 is TGTGCCTGGGCAGGGGACAAAAACATTCAGTACTCC. It is translated as CAWAGDKNIQYS.

This clonotype was counted ten times or more. The chain is built from TRBV4-1 and TRBJ1-2; maybe TRBD1 (5 bases). Germline-derived CDR1 and CDR2 are MGHRA and YSYEKL. V was cut by 6 bases and J by 4 bases, with 15 bases left in between. The CDR3 extends over 14 amino acids. The CDR3 DNA is TGCGCCAGCAGAGATCCAGGGCGGACCTATGGCTACACCTTC. Translated, it gives CASRDPGRTYGYTF.

The gene calls are TRBV7-9 and TRBJ2-1, with D possibly called TRBD1 or TRBD2 (5 bases each). The CDR3 covers 17 residues. The germline CDR1 and CDR2 sequences are SEHNR and FQNEAQ (reference sequence). V lost 3 bases, J lost 0 bases, and 15 bases lay in between. The CDR3 is CASSFTFGGSSYNEQFF. CDR3 nucleotide sequence: TGTGCCAGCAGCTTCACCTTTGGGGGTAGCTCCTACAATGAGCAGTTCTTC.

The rearrangement joins TRBV7-9 to TRBJ2-3; D gene uncertain. V was trimmed by 3 bases and J by 1 base, leaving 8 bases between them. Germline lookup yields CDR1 SEHNR and CDR2 FQNEAQ (reference sequence). CDR3 length: 14 residues. The CDR3 DNA is TGTGCCAGCAGCTTTATACGCCGCACAGATACGCAGTATTTT. This sequence encodes CASSFIRRTDTQYF.